These T cell receptor beta chains were read from a single sample in a study of early T cells in non-severe SARS-CoV-2 infection. MiXCR was run by TCRdb on the 5' RACE reads, yielding one entry per CDR3 protein. The sample shows fewer than 85,000 distinct CDR3 sequences, 13% of them seen only once. The specimen was whole blood. The receptors come from an adult who was a healthcare worker with PCR-confirmed SARS-CoV-2 infection or an uninfected control (not recorded which). The CDR3 runs from the conserved cysteine through the conserved F or W. The order of the fields is J gene, clone size, D gene, V gene, CDR3 protein, CDR3 DNA. A D gene is named only where the DNA matches it firmly. Size values are once, few and many counts, or a class for expanded clones, and some rows have none.

TRBJ2-1 many TRBD1 TRBV3-1 CASSQDRQTYNEQFF TGTGCCAGCAGCCAGGACAGGCAAACCTACAATGAGCAGTTCTTC
TRBJ2-3 few . TRBV7-3 CASSYTGSAMDTQYF TGTGCCAGCAGCTACACAGGGTCCGCGATGGATACGCAGTATTTT
TRBJ2-1 few . TRBV29-1 CSVEGRTNYNEQFF TGCAGCGTTGAAGGCCGGACCAACTACAATGAGCAGTTCTTC
TRBJ2-3 few . TRBV12-3/TRBV12-4 CASSLVVTDTQYF TGTGCCAGCAGTTTGGTGGTCACAGATACGCAGTATTTT
TRBJ1-5 few . TRBV29-1 CSVAGSSNQPQHF TGCAGCGTCGCAGGGTCGAGCAATCAGCCCCAGCATTTT
TRBJ2-7 few TRBD2 TRBV12-3/TRBV12-4 CASRPPDGRAGYEQYF TGTGCCAGCAGACCCCCCGACGGGAGGGCCGGGTACGAGCAGTACTTC
TRBJ1-2 many . TRBV5-4 CASSLVGDENGYTF TGTGCCAGCAGCTTGGTAGGGGATGAAAATGGCTACACCTTC
TRBJ2-3 many TRBD2 TRBV6-4 CASSPAGGPDTQYF TGTGCCAGCAGTCCCGCGGGGGGGCCAGATACGCAGTATTTT
TRBJ2-5 few TRBD1 TRBV7-9 CASSTKTGRTETQYF TGTGCCAGCAGCACTAAGACAGGGCGTACGGAGACCCAGTACTTC
TRBJ2-2 many . TRBV30 CAWTGLPGGELFF TGTGCCTGGACGGGTCTCCCGGGCGGGGAGCTGTTTTTT
TRBJ2-4 many TRBD1 TRBV7-9 CASSPPGQGGKNIQYF TGTGCCAGCAGTCCCCCGGGACAGGGAGGCAAAAACATTCAGTACTTC
TRBJ2-7 . . TRBV7-3 CASSLRPRAVHEQYF TGTGCCAGCAGCTTACGCCCCAGGGCTGTGCACGAGCAGTACTTC
TRBJ2-5 . TRBD1 TRBV5-1 CASSPGPTGGQETQYF TGCGCCAGCAGCCCGGGCCCGACAGGGGGGCAAGAGACCCAGTACTTC
TRBJ2-2 . TRBD2 TRBV10-3 CAISESGPTSGNTGELFF TGTGCCATCAGCGAGTCAGGACCCACTAGCGGGAACACCGGGGAGCTGTTTTTT
TRBJ1-1 . . TRBV7-2 CASSLTVANTEAFF TGTGCCAGCAGCTTAACCGTAGCAAACACTGAAGCTTTCTTT
TRBJ2-2 . . TRBV4-1 CASTQDPRNTGELFF TGCGCCAGCACCCAAGATCCCAGGAACACCGGGGAGCTGTTTTTT
TRBJ1-2 . TRBD1 TRBV4-2 CASSRQGALNYGYTF TGTGCCAGCAGCCGGCAGGGGGCTTTAAACTATGGCTACACCTTC
TRBJ2-7 many . TRBV6-5 CASSQFTGSRGEQYF TGTGCCAGCAGCCAATTTACCGGGAGCCGTGGTGAGCAGTACTTC
TRBJ1-1 many . TRBV3-1 CASSQGPGGNTEAFF TGTGCCAGCAGCCAAGGTCCGGGAGGGAACACTGAAGCTTTCTTT
TRBJ2-3 few TRBD2 TRBV2 CASSPGTSGAVDTQYF TGTGCCAGCAGTCCAGGGACTAGCGGGGCCGTAGATACGCAGTATTTT
TRBJ2-7 . TRBD2 TRBV20-1 CSARLAGEPYEQYF TGCAGTGCTAGACTAGCGGGAGAACCCTACGAGCAGTACTTC
TRBJ2-1 many . TRBV6-5 CASSYSRGAVKQFF TGTGCCAGCAGTTACTCCCGCGGGGCTGTTAAGCAGTTCTTC
TRBJ2-3 . . TRBV18 CASSPQGGADTQYF TGTGCCAGCTCACCACAGGGGGGGGCAGATACGCAGTATTTT
TRBJ1-1 many . TRBV7-8 CASSGPGEEPGTEAFF TGTGCCAGCAGCGGGCCCGGAGAAGAGCCGGGGACTGAAGCTTTCTTT
TRBJ2-7 few . TRBV29-1 CSVEKNGDEQYF TGCAGCGTTGAAAAAAACGGGGACGAGCAGTACTTC
TRBJ1-2 few TRBD1 TRBV5-6 CASSLDPGQGYRGYTF TGTGCCAGCAGCTTAGATCCGGGACAGGGGTATCGTGGCTACACCTTC
TRBJ1-2 many TRBD1 TRBV12-3/TRBV12-4 CASSLGQGSFGARYYGYTF TGTGCCAGCAGTTTAGGACAGGGGTCGTTTGGAGCTAGGTACTATGGCTACACCTTC
TRBJ1-2 . TRBD1 TRBV5-4 CASSPVTGEGNGYTF TGTGCCAGCAGCCCAGTTACAGGGGAGGGCAATGGCTACACCTTC
TRBJ2-7 . TRBD2 TRBV7-8 CASSPSLAGGPESLSYEQYF TGTGCCAGCAGCCCTAGCCTAGCGGGAGGGCCGGAGAGCTTATCCTACGAGCAGTACTTC
TRBJ2-7 . TRBD2 TRBV5-4 CASSPGGYPYEQYF TGTGCCAGCAGCCCGGGGGGGTACCCTTACGAGCAGTACTTC
TRBJ1-3 many . TRBV12-3/TRBV12-4 CASSLLLGNTIYF TGTGCCAGCAGTCTCCTCCTTGGAAACACCATATATTTT
TRBJ2-7 once TRBD1 TRBV4-1 CASSQEGTGAYEQYF TGCGCCAGCAGCCAAGAAGGGACAGGGGCCTACGAGCAGTACTTC
TRBJ2-3 . TRBD2 TRBV12-3/TRBV12-4 CASSPYSGDYDTQYF TGTGCCAGCAGCCCTTATAGCGGGGATTACGATACGCAGTATTTT
TRBJ2-5 few . TRBV12-3/TRBV12-4 CASSRMKTQYF TGTGCCAGCAGTCGGATGAAGACCCAGTACTTC